This entry lists 23 T cell receptor beta chains sequenced from one sample in a study of cytomegalovirus exposure and HLA in healthy donors. The study ran its PCR with 60 Vbeta and 13 Jbeta primers. Method: immunoSEQ multiplex PCR; TCRdb's copy keeps in-frame clones and lacks some. Here the sample spans tens of thousands of clones, 10% being singletons. The sample was PBMCs. These receptors were collected from a man aged 55 to 70 in good health and CMV-seropositive.

The chain recombines TRBV11-2 with TRBJ2-2; D is perhaps TRBD1 (5 bases). CDR1 and CDR2 (germline): SGHAT, FQNNGV. V lost 2 bases, J lost 3 bases, and 7 bases lay in between. The CDR3 loop spans 14 amino acids. The DNA for the CDR3 is TGTGCCAGCAGCTTACAGGGTCACACCGGGGAGCTGTTTTTT. It is translated as CASSLQGHTGELFF.

This chain uses TRBV5-1 with TRBJ1-3, with a weak D call TRBD1 (6 bases). The CDR3 has 16 amino acids. The V gene's germline CDR1 is SGHRS and CDR2 YFSETQ. V was trimmed by 0 bases and J by 0 bases, leaving 10 bases between them. The CDR3 is CASSLATGPSGNTIYF. In DNA, the CDR3 is TGCGCCAGCAGCTTGGCGACAGGACCCTCTGGAAACACCATATATTTT.

The gene calls are TRBV30 and TRBJ2-2; TRBD2 agrees at 7 bases. This CDR3 comprises 14 residues. V lost 2 bases and J lost 5; bases outside the gene matches: 5. CDR1 and CDR2 (germline): GTSNPN, SVGIG (reference sequence). The CDR3 region is CAWSSGVATGELFF. CDR3 DNA sequence: TGTGCCTGGAGTAGCGGGGTGGCTACCGGGGAGCTGTTTTTT.

This chain uses TRBV5-1 with TRBJ1-2; TRBD1 agrees at 10 bases. The CDR3 covers 16 residues. CDR1 SGHRS and CDR2 YFSETQ come from the germline V gene. V lost 4 bases to trimming and J lost 5 bases; unmatched junction nucleotides: 11. CDR3 DNA sequence: TGCGCCAGCAGCCCCGGGACAGGGGCACTATTGTATGGCTACACCTTC. Protein sequence: CASSPGTGALLYGYTF. The full variable domain, rest sourced from reference TRBV5-1 and TRBJ1-2, is KAGVTQTPRYLIKTRGQQVTLSCSPISGHRSVSWYQQTPGQGLQFLFEYFSETQRNKGNFPGRFSGRQFSNSRSEMNVSTLELGDSALYLCASSPGTGALLYGYTFGSGTRLTVV.

V gene TRBV7-3 combines with J gene TRBJ2-2, with a tentative D call TRBD2 (5 bases). The germline V and J ends were trimmed by 4 bases and 7 bases, with 7 bases remaining between them. Germline values: CDR1 SGHTA, CDR2 FQGTGA. The CDR3 sequence is 12 residues long. CDR3 nucleotide sequence: TGTGCCAGCAGCTCAGCGGACGGGGAGCTGTTTTTT. It specifies CASSSADGELFF. The full variable domain, rest sourced from reference TRBV7-3 and TRBJ2-2, is GAGVSQTPSNKVTEKGKYVELRCDPISGHTALYWYRQSLGQGPEFLIYFQGTGAADDSGLPNDRFFAVRPEGSVSTLKIQRTERGDSAVYLCASSSADGELFFGEGSRLTVL.

V is TRBV5-1 and J is TRBJ2-7; 7 bases agree with TRBD1. J was trimmed by 2 bases and V by 4 bases; bases with no gene match: 6. Germline V CDR1 and CDR2: SGHRS, YFSETQ. The CDR3 spans 14 residues. CDR3 protein: CASSPTGTTYEQYF. Written as DNA, the CDR3 is TGCGCCAGCAGCCCGACAGGGACGACCTACGAGCAGTACTTC.

The gene calls are TRBV4-1 and TRBJ2-1; 8 bases are shared with TRBD2. Germline V gene data show CDR1 as MGHRA and CDR2 as YSYEKL. With 4 bases clipped from V and 8 bases from J, the junction kept 16 bases outside the gene matches. The CDR3 has 17 residues. The DNA of the CDR3 is TGCGCCAGCAGCCCTCCCCCTAAGGAGCGGGGGATCGATGAGCAGTTCTTC. This sequence encodes CASSPPPKERGIDEQFF.

This clone turned up a few times. CDR3 coding DNA: TGTGCCTGGAGCACAGGGGATCGTGACTACACCTTC. This gives the protein CAWSTGDRDYTF. The chain joins TRBV30 to TRBJ1-2; the match to TRBD1 covers 7 bases. The junction had 8 bases not matched to a gene; V was cut back by 3 bases and J by 10 bases. Looked up from germline, CDR1 is GTSNPN and CDR2 is SVGIG (reference sequence). This CDR3 comprises 12 residues.

A remark on this clone: The junction does not match germline at one end; this may be a read error. The V gene is TRBV30, the J gene TRBJ1-2; D is ambiguous. This CDR3 contains 13 residues. Germline V gene lookup returns CDR1 GTSNPN and CDR2 SVGIG (reference sequence). CDR3 nucleotide sequence: TGTGACTGGATGGGAGGCCCCCTATGGGGCTACACCTTC. Translated: CDWMGGPLWGYTF.

The table lists this clone with a few counts. The chain is built from TRBV2 and TRBJ1-1; D is ambiguous. Germline V gene lookup returns CDR1 SNHLY and CDR2 FYNNEI. Trimming took 4 bases from V and 0 from J, leaving 9 bases between them. CDR3 size: 14 residues. The CDR3 spells CASSVRSLNTEAFF. Written as DNA, the CDR3 is TGTGCCAGCAGTGTTAGGAGCCTGAACACTGAAGCTTTCTTT.

J is TRBJ1-1 and V is TRBV7-2; D is ambiguous. Per the germline V gene, CDR1 is SGHTA and CDR2 is FQGNSA. Trimming cost V 4 bases and J 4 bases, with 16 bases left between them. CDR3 size: 15 residues. The CDR3 DNA is TGTGCCAGCAGCTCCACGGGCGGGTTCCCCACTGAAGCTTTCTTT. It yields the protein CASSSTGGFPTEAFF.

The chain carries TRBV6-1 and TRBJ1-1, with a weak D call TRBD1 (5 bases). The CDR3 consists of 13 residues. V shed 1 base and J shed 10 bases, with 13 bases lying between them. The V gene's germline CDR1 is MNHNS and CDR2 SASEGT. CDR3 in amino acids: CASSEDTRARAFF. The CDR3 DNA is TGTGCCAGCAGTGAAGATACCAGGGCGAGAGCTTTCTTT.

The chain employs TRBV18 and TRBJ2-1; 9 nucleotides match TRBD2. The germline gives CDR1 KGHSH, CDR2 LQKENI. The CDR3 runs to 15 residues. Trimming cost V 0 bases and J 4 bases; bases outside gene matches: 1. The CDR3 DNA is TGTGCCAGCTCACCACCTAGCGGGAGTTACAATGAGCAGTTCTTC. This encodes CASSPPSGSYNEQFF.

The CDR3 DNA reads as TGTGCCAGCAGCTTAGTGGGGGGAAGCACAGATACGCAGTATTTT. This encodes CASSLVGGSTDTQYF. This chain connects TRBV7-9 to TRBJ2-3; TRBD2 is a possible D gene (6 bases). Trimming left V 1 base short and J 0 bases short, with 8 bases between. The germline V gene encodes CDR1 SEHNR and CDR2 FQNEAQ (reference sequence). This CDR3 is built from 15 residues.

This chain joins TRBV5-6 and TRBJ2-7; 12 bases agree with TRBD2. The CDR3 runs 15 residues. The trim removed 1 base at V and 5 bases at J, leaving 4 bases unmatched. The germline CDR1 and CDR2 sequences are SGHDT and YYEEEE. CDR3 protein: CASSLWTSGTDEQYF. As DNA, the CDR3 is TGTGCCAGCAGCTTGTGGACTAGCGGGACGGACGAGCAGTACTTC.

This clone was counted a few times. The V gene is TRBV7-8, the J gene TRBJ1-1, with D unclear. V gave up 9 bases and J gave up 1 base, with 12 bases separating them. CDR1 SGHVS and CDR2 FQNEAQ come from the germline V gene. CDR3 length: 13 residues. Here the CDR3 DNA reads TGTGCCAGTGAGGTAGGCAGGAACACTGAAGCTTTCTTT. It encodes CASEVGRNTEAFF.

This clone has only a few counts. The genes are TRBV19 and TRBJ1-1; 11 bases are shared with TRBD1. The germline V gene has CDR1 LNHDA and CDR2 SQIVND (reference sequence). This CDR3 is built from 15 residues. J gave up 5 bases and V 5 bases, and 7 bases lay outside the gene matches. The CDR3 DNA reads TGTGCCAGTAGTCCTCGGGACAGGGGGGGTACTGAAGCTTTCTTT. Translation: CASSPRDRGGTEAFF.

Only a few counts were recorded for this clone. The chain uses TRBV2 and TRBJ1-5; TRBD1 agrees at 7 bases. This CDR3 has 15 amino acids. The V segment lost 1 base and the J segment 5 bases; nucleotides outside the gene matches: 5. CDR1 and CDR2 from the germline V gene are SNHLY and FYNNEI. CDR3 protein: CASSEGQGPHQPQHF. DNA for the CDR3: TGTGCCAGCAGTGAAGGACAGGGCCCCCATCAGCCCCAGCATTTT.

In its sample, this clone was seen many times. The chain employs TRBV6-1 and TRBJ2-7, with D hard to call. This CDR3 contains 11 residues. Deletions cut 7 bases from V and 3 bases from J, with 7 bases between. Germline V CDR1 and CDR2: MNHNS, SASEGT. CDR3 amino acids: CASIYNYEQYF. Here the CDR3 DNA reads TGTGCCAGCATCTATAACTACGAGCAGTACTTC.

As regards this clone: The sample carries other DNA sequences with the same CDR3. J is TRBJ2-5 and V is TRBV5-1; 7 bases line up with TRBD2. The CDR3 consists of 15 residues. Trimming at V came to 0 bases and at J to 4 bases, leaving 6 bases not matched to a gene. Germline CDR1 is SGHRS and CDR2 is YFSETQ. The CDR3 protein is CASSLGLAGGETQYF. In DNA, the CDR3 is TGCGCCAGCAGCTTGGGACTAGCCGGGGGAGAGACCCAGTACTTC.

V gene TRBV2 combines with J gene TRBJ2-3, with TRBD1 matching over 10 bases. J lost 6 bases, V lost 3 bases, and 3 bases had no gene match. Germline CDR1 and CDR2: SNHLY and FYNNEI. This CDR3 is built from 14 residues. The CDR3 nucleotides are TGTGCCAGCAGTGATGGGACAGGGGCCGATACGCAGTATTTT. Translating it yields CASSDGTGADTQYF. Variable domain in full (rest from reference TRBV2 and TRBJ2-3): EPEVTQTPSHQVTQMGQEVILRCVPISNHLYFYWYRQILGQKVEFLVSFYNNEISEKSEIFDDQFSVERPDGSNFTLKIRSTKLEDSAMYFCASSDGTGADTQYFGPGTRLTVL.

Comment on this clone: One end of the junction fails to match germline, which may point to a read error. The chain joins TRBV5-5 to TRBJ2-7; TRBD1 aligns across 10 bases. The CDR3 length is 14 residues. CDR1 is SGHKS and CDR2 is YYEKEE in the germline V gene (reference sequence). DNA of the CDR3: TGTGCCAGCAGCTTCGGACAGGGGGATTACGGGCAGTACTTC. This gives the protein CASSFGQGDYGQYF.

This clone turned up a few times. The chain employs TRBV29-1 and TRBJ2-1; weak D call: TRBD1 (5 bases). V lost 7 bases, J lost 8 bases, and 12 bases lay in between. CDR3 size: 11 residues. Germline CDR1 SQVTM, CDR2 ANQGSEA. In DNA form, the CDR3 reads TGCAGCGGGGGTGGGGCTGATGAGCAGTTCTTC. Translation gives CSGGGADEQFF.